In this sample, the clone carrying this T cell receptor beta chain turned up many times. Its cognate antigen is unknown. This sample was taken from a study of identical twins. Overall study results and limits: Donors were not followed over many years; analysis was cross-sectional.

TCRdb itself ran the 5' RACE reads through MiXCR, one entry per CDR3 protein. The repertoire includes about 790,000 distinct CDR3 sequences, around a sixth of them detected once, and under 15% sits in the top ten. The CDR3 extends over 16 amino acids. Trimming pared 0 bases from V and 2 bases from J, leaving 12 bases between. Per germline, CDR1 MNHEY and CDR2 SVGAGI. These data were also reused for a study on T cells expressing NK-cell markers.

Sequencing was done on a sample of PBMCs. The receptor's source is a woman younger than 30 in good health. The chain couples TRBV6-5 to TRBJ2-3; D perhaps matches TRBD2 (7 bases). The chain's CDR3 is CASSYSGGDLTDTQYF. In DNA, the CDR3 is TGTGCCAGCAGTTACTCAGGGGGGGACCTCACAGATACGCAGTATTTT.